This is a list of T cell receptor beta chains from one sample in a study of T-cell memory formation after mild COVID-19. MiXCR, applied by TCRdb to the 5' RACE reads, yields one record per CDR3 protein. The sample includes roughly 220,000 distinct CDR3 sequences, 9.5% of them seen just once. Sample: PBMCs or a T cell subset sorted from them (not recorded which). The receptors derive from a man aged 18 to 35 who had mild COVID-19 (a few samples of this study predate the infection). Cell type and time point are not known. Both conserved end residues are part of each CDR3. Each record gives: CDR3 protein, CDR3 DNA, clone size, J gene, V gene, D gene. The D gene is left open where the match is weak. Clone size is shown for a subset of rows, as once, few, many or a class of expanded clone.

cdr3_aa: CATSDRTAQETQYF
cdr3_nt: TGTGCCACCAGTGATCGGACAGCTCAAGAGACCCAGTACTTC
clone_size: -
j_call: TRBJ2-5
v_call: TRBV24-1
d_call: -

cdr3_aa: CASSLWVSGANVLTF
cdr3_nt: TGTGCCAGCAGCTTGTGGGTCTCTGGGGCCAACGTCCTGACTTTC
clone_size: -
j_call: TRBJ2-6
v_call: TRBV7-2
d_call: -

cdr3_aa: CASSSRDRGLVEQFF
cdr3_nt: TGTGCCAGCAGTTCCCGGGACAGGGGGCTGGTTGAGCAGTTCTTC
clone_size: -
j_call: TRBJ2-1
v_call: TRBV27
d_call: TRBD1

cdr3_aa: CASSPSQDNSPLHF
cdr3_nt: TGTGCCAGCTCACCATCTCAGGATAATTCACCCCTCCACTTT
clone_size: -
j_call: TRBJ1-6
v_call: TRBV18
d_call: -

cdr3_aa: CASSDGQGSTGELFF
cdr3_nt: TGCGCCAGCAGCGACGGACAGGGTAGCACCGGGGAGCTGTTTTTT
clone_size: few
j_call: TRBJ2-2
v_call: TRBV5-1
d_call: TRBD1

cdr3_aa: CASSQEMGLHQPQHF
cdr3_nt: TGTGCCAGCAGCCAAGAGATGGGCCTCCATCAGCCCCAGCATTTT
clone_size: few
j_call: TRBJ1-5
v_call: TRBV3-1
d_call: -

cdr3_aa: CASSKQNTGELFF
cdr3_nt: TGTGCCAGCAGCAAACAGAACACCGGGGAGCTGTTTTTT
clone_size: many
j_call: TRBJ2-2
v_call: TRBV28
d_call: -

cdr3_aa: CASSLDPGTLEFF
cdr3_nt: TGTGCCAGCAGCTTAGACCCCGGGACCCTTGAGTTCTTC
clone_size: -
j_call: TRBJ2-1
v_call: TRBV7-2
d_call: -

cdr3_aa: CASSQWGLAGINEQFF
cdr3_nt: TGCGCCAGCAGCCAGTGGGGACTAGCGGGGATCAATGAGCAGTTCTTC
clone_size: many
j_call: TRBJ2-1
v_call: TRBV4-3
d_call: TRBD2

cdr3_aa: CAISESGDSDGYTF
cdr3_nt: TGTGCCATCAGTGAGTCTGGTGACAGCGATGGCTACACCTTC
clone_size: -
j_call: TRBJ1-2
v_call: TRBV10-3
d_call: -

cdr3_aa: CASTAGWVEETQYF
cdr3_nt: TGTGCCAGCACCGCAGGGTGGGTTGAAGAGACCCAGTACTTC
clone_size: -
j_call: TRBJ2-5
v_call: TRBV7-2
d_call: -